This entry is about one TCR beta chain. The data stem from a study of T-cell reconstitution after alpha-beta-depleted transplantation in children. CDR1 SGHRS and CDR2 YFSETQ come from the germline V gene. Trimming cost V 0 bases and J 6 bases, with 10 bases left between them. The CDR3 has 13 residues. Unique molecular identifiers were used in preparing the TCRbeta library. A single record per CDR3 protein comes from TCRdb applying MiXCR to the PCR reads. This sample has some 500,000 distinct CDR3 sequences; about 30% occur once, and the top ten carry about 2.3%. This TCR was sampled from a human donor who donated a stem cell graft to a child with aplastic anemia. The sample here was PBMCs from the stem cell graft donor, taken from the stem cell graft. The gene calls are TRBV5-1 and TRBJ2-7; D might be TRBD1 or TRBD2, each matching 6 bases. The DNA for the CDR3 is TGCGCCAGCAGCTTGGGACAGGAGGGCGAGCAGTACTTC. Protein product: CASSLGQEGEQYF.